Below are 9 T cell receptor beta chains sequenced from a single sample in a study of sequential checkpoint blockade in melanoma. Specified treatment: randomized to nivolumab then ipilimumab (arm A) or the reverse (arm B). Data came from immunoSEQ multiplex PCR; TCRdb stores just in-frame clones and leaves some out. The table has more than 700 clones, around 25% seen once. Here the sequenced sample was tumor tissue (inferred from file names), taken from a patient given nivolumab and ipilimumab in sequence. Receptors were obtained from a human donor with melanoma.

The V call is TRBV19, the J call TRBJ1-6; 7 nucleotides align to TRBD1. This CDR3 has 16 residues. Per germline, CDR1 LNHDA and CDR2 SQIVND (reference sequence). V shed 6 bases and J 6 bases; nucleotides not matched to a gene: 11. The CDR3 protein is CASSPSRQGFNSPLHF. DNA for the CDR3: TGTGCCAGTAGCCCTTCCCGACAGGGATTTAATTCACCCCTCCACTTT.

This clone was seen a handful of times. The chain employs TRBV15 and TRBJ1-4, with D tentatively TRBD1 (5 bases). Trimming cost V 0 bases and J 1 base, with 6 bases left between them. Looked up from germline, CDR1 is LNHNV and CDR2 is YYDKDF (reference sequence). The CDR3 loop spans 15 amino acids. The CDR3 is CATSRDGGTNEKLFF. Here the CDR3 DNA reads TGTGCCACCAGCAGAGACGGGGGAACTAATGAAAAACTGTTTTTT.

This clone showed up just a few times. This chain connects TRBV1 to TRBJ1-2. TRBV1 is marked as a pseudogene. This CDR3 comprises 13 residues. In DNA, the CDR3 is TGCGCCAGCAGCCAAGATCGGGGGGGACGCTACACCTTC. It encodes CASSQDRGGRYTF.

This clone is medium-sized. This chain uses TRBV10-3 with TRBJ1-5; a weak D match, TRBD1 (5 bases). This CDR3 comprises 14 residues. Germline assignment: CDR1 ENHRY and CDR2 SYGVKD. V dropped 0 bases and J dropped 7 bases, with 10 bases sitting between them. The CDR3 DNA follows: TGTGCCATCAGTGAGTCGGGGGGTGGGCAGCCCCAGCATTTT. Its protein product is CAISESGGGQPQHF.

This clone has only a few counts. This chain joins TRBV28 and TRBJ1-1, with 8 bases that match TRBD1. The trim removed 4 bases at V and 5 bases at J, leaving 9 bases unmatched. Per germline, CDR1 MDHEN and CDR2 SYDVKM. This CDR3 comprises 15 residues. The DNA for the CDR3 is TGTGCCAGCAGTTCGGACAGGGCGGGTACGACTGAAGCTTTCTTT. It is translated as CASSSDRAGTTEAFF.

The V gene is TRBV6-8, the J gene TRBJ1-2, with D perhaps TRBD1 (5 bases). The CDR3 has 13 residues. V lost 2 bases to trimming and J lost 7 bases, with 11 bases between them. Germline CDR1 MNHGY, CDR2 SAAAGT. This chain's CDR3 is CASSYPGAGGYTF. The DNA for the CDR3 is TGTGCCAGCAGTTACCCTGGGGCGGGTGGCTACACCTTC.

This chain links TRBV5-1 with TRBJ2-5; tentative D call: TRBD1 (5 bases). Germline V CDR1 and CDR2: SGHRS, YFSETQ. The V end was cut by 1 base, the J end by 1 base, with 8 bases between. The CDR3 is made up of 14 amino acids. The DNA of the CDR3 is TGCGCCAGCAGCTTGACGGACACCCAAGAGACCCAGTACTTC. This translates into CASSLTDTQETQYF. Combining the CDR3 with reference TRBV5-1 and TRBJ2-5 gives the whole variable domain KAGVTQTPRYLIKTRGQQVTLSCSPISGHRSVSWYQQTPGQGLQFLFEYFSETQRNKGNFPGRFSGRQFSNSRSEMNVSTLELGDSALYLCASSLTDTQETQYFGPGTRLLVL.

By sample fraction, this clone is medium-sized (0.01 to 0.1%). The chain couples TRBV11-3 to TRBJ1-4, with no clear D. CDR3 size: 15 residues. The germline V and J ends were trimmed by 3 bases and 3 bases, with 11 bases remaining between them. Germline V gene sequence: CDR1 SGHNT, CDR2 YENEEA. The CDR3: CASSLGHLSNEKLFF. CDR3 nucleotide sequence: TGTGCCAGCAGCTTGGGTCACCTTTCTAATGAAAAACTGTTTTTT.

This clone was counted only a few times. The CDR3 DNA is TGTGCCAGCAGCCAAAATACAGGTTCCTACGAGCAGTACTTC. Its protein is CASSQNTGSYEQYF. V usage is TRBV11-3 and J usage is TRBJ2-7, with a weak D call TRBD1 (5 bases). The V gene's germline CDR1 is SGHNT and CDR2 YENEEA. The CDR3 length is 14 residues. Trimming cost V 5 bases and J 1 base, with 12 bases left between them.